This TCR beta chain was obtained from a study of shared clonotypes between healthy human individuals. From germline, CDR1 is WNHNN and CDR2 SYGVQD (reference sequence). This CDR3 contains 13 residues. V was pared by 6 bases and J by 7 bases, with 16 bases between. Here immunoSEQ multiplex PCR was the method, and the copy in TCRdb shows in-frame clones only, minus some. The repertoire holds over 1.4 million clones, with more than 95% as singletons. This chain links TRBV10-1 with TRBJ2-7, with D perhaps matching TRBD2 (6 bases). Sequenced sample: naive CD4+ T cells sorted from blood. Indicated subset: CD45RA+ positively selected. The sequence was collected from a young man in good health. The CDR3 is CASSPVLGREQYF. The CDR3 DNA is TGCGCCAGCAGCCCCGTACTGGGGAGGGAGCAGTACTTC.